Each of the 25 T cell receptor beta chains below was sequenced from the same sample in a study of T-cell memory formation after mild COVID-19. A single record per CDR3 protein comes from TCRdb applying MiXCR to the 5' RACE reads. Of under 50,000 distinct CDR3 sequences listed, nearly 9.5% are singletons. Specimen: PBMCs or a T cell subset sorted from them (not recorded which). The receptors shown here come from an adult woman who had mild COVID-19 (a few samples of this study predate the infection). Cell type and time point are not known.

This clonotype was picked up a small number of times. J is TRBJ2-5 and V is TRBV6-2 or TRBV6-3; TRBD2 agrees at 9 bases. CDR3 length: 15 amino acids. Germline lookup yields CDR1 MNHEY and CDR2 SVGEGT. V lost 0 bases to trimming and J lost 5 bases; unmatched junction nucleotides: 4. CDR3 loop: CASSYSASGDETQYF. Written as DNA, the CDR3 is TGTGCCAGCAGTTACTCGGCTAGCGGGGATGAGACCCAGTACTTC.

This clonotype appeared a few times. J is TRBJ2-2 and V is TRBV6-2 or TRBV6-3, with 8 positions matching TRBD1. V lost 0 bases, J lost 6 bases, and 9 bases stayed unmatched. Germline CDR1 is MNHEY and CDR2 is SVGEGT. The CDR3 loop spans 17 amino acids. CDR3 sequence reads: CASSYSRGGQGPGELFF. In DNA, the CDR3 is TGTGCCAGCAGTTACTCGAGAGGAGGACAGGGTCCCGGGGAGCTGTTTTTT.

This chain joins TRBV12-3 or TRBV12-4 and TRBJ1-5; TRBD1 is a possible D gene (6 bases). The V end was cut by 4 bases, the J end by 5 bases, with 12 bases between. This CDR3 has 14 amino acids. CDR3 sequence reads: CASSSTGRDQPQHF. CDR3 nucleotides: TGTGCCAGCAGTTCTACAGGGAGGGATCAGCCCCAGCATTTT.

The J gene is TRBJ2-7, the V gene TRBV4-1; tentatively, D is TRBD2 (5 bases). The CDR3 runs 17 residues. Trimming took 0 bases from V and 2 from J, leaving 17 bases between them. CDR1 and CDR2 (germline): MGHRA, YSYEKL. CDR3 loop: CASSQDSEGLYPYEQYF. DNA of the CDR3: TGCGCCAGCAGCCAAGATTCTGAGGGCTTGTATCCCTACGAGCAGTACTTC.

This clonotype was observed a few times. This chain joins TRBV19 and TRBJ2-1; D gene ambiguous. The CDR3 spans 15 residues. From germline, CDR1 is LNHDA and CDR2 SQIVND (reference sequence). The V gene lost 3 bases and the J gene lost 3 bases, with 12 bases spanning the gap. The CDR3 region is CASSIPQKFYNEQFF. The CDR3 DNA is TGTGCCAGTAGTATCCCCCAGAAGTTCTACAATGAGCAGTTCTTC.

The chain uses TRBV5-1 and TRBJ2-5, with 7 bases aligning to TRBD2. Trimming cost V 0 bases and J 1 base; bases outside gene matches: 0. The CDR3 runs 14 residues. Germline loops: CDR1 SGHRS, CDR2 YFSETQ. CDR3: CASSLASGQETQYF. The DNA for the CDR3 is TGCGCCAGCAGCTTGGCTAGCGGCCAAGAGACCCAGTACTTC.

This CDR3 is CASSRDYYTDTQYF. The CDR3 DNA reads TGTGCCAGCAGTCGGGACTACTACACAGATACGCAGTATTTT. The V call is TRBV7-2, the J call TRBJ2-3; 7 bases are a match to TRBD2. This CDR3 is 14 amino acids long. Germline V gene lookup returns CDR1 SGHTA and CDR2 FQGNSA. With V trimmed by 6 bases and J by 2 bases, 5 bases remained unmatched.

In this sample, this clonotype turned up a few times. The rearrangement uses TRBV4-3 and TRBJ2-1; D unresolved. Germline CDR1 and CDR2: LGHNA and YSLEER. Trimming took 0 bases from V and 7 from J, leaving 16 bases between them. This CDR3 comprises 16 residues. In nucleotides, the CDR3 is TGCGCCAGCAGCCAAGATGCGGTAGCCCGCCGGAATGAGCAGTTCTTC. It translates to CASSQDAVARRNEQFF.

This clonotype has a count of ten or more. V is TRBV27 and J is TRBJ2-2; TRBD2 might be the D (7 bases). V was pared by 4 bases and J by 6 bases, with 12 bases between. The germline gives CDR1 MNHEY, CDR2 SMNVEV (reference sequence). The CDR3 loop spans 14 amino acids. DNA for the CDR3: TGTGCCAGCAGTTACGGGGGGCCTTCCGGGGAGCTGTTTTTT. Residues: CASSYGGPSGELFF.

The CDR3 DNA reads as TGTGCCAGCAGCTTAACAGGCTGGGTCACTGAAGCTTTCTTT. This gives the protein CASSLTGWVTEAFF. The chain is built from TRBV7-9 and TRBJ1-1, with D tentatively TRBD1 (5 bases). Between the trimmed V and J ends, which lost 2 bases and 4 bases, there was a span of 11 bases. The CDR3 runs to 14 residues. Germline CDR1 and CDR2: SEHNR and FQNEAQ (reference sequence). Using reference TRBV7-9 and TRBJ1-1 for the parts outside the CDR3, the full variable domain is DTGVSQNPRHKITKRGQNVTFRCDPISEHNRLYWYRQTLGQGPEFLTYFQNEAQLEKSRLLSDRFSAERPKGSFSTLEIQRTEQGDSAMYLCASSLTGWVTEAFFGQGTRLTVV.

The rearrangement joins TRBV5-5 to TRBJ1-1; no firm D call. Trimming shortened V by 2 bases and J by 0 bases, and 8 bases separated the two germline ends. Germline CDR1 reads SGHKS; CDR2 reads YYEKEE (reference sequence). The CDR3 runs 14 residues. The CDR3 DNA is TGTGCCAGCAGCTTAGACATAGTGAACACTGAAGCTTTCTTT. It yields the protein CASSLDIVNTEAFF.

This clonotype appeared many times. This chain links TRBV20-1 with TRBJ2-3; D is uncertain. V was cut by 4 bases and J by 2 bases, with 10 bases left in between. CDR3 size: 13 residues. The germline gives CDR1 DFQATT, CDR2 SNEGSKA (reference sequence). The CDR3 coding sequence is TGCAGTGCTACCCGGGCCCCCACAGATACGCAGTATTTT. This sequence encodes CSATRAPTDTQYF.

The gene calls are TRBV20-1 and TRBJ1-2; TRBD1 aligns across 8 bases. This CDR3 region has 13 residues. Losses at the gene ends were 4 bases for V and 6 bases for J; bases not matched to a gene: 7. CDR1 and CDR2 (germline): DFQATT, SNEGSKA (reference sequence). The CDR3 loop reads CSAIWDRLNGYTF. CDR3 sequence (DNA): TGCAGTGCTATTTGGGACAGGCTTAATGGCTACACCTTC.

In its sample, this clonotype is medium-sized (0.01 to 0.1%). The chain couples TRBV2 to TRBJ2-3; TRBD1 or TRBD2 may be the D gene (5 bases each). V was trimmed by 6 bases and J by 0 bases, leaving 13 bases between them. Germline CDR1 reads SNHLY; CDR2 reads FYNNEI. The CDR3 covers 15 residues. The CDR3 bases are TGTGCCAGCAGCGCCGGGACGGCTAGCACAGATACGCAGTATTTT. Its translation: CASSAGTASTDTQYF.

This clonotype turned up a few times. V is TRBV12-3 or TRBV12-4 and J is TRBJ1-2; TRBD1 aligns across 7 bases. V lost 5 bases, J lost 7 bases, and 7 bases stayed unmatched. This CDR3 region has 13 residues. CDR3 DNA sequence: TGTGCCAGCAGTGTGAGACAGGGACTTGGCTACACCTTC. This translates into CASSVRQGLGYTF.

This clonotype was seen more than once but under ten times. V and J are TRBV25-1 and TRBJ2-3; D is perhaps TRBD2 (5 bases). CDR1 is MGHDK and CDR2 is SYGVNS in the germline V gene. Trimming shortened V by 4 bases and J by 2 bases, and 10 bases separated the two germline ends. The CDR3 spans 14 residues. CDR3 bases: TGTGCCAGCAGTGCAGAGGGAAACACAGATACGCAGTATTTT. It codes for CASSAEGNTDTQYF.

This clonotype was detected a few times. V gene TRBV4-1 combines with J gene TRBJ2-1; possible D gene TRBD2, 5 bases. Germline CDR1 reads MGHRA; CDR2 reads YSYEKL. Trimming removed 1 base from V and 9 bases from J, with 7 bases in between. This CDR3 is built from 12 residues. The CDR3 sequence: CASSQVGGEQFF. CDR3 sequence (DNA): TGCGCCAGCAGCCAAGTTGGAGGTGAGCAGTTCTTC.

This chain's CDR3 is CATQGRSLNTEAFF. The CDR3 nucleotides read TGTGCCACCCAGGGGCGGTCCTTGAACACTGAAGCTTTCTTT. This chain joins TRBV24-1 and TRBJ1-1, with D perhaps TRBD1 (6 bases). The V gene lost 9 bases and the J gene lost 0 bases, with 13 bases spanning the gap. The CDR3 loop spans 14 amino acids. Germline CDR1 reads KGHDR; CDR2 reads SFDVKD.

The gene calls are TRBV5-4 and TRBJ1-2; tentatively, D is TRBD1 (6 bases). There are 13 residues in the CDR3. Trimming removed 3 bases from V and 5 bases from J, with 11 bases in between. CDR1 and CDR2 (germline): SGHNT, YYREEE (reference sequence). The CDR3 DNA reads TGTGCCAGCAGCTATGGGGGGACATATGGCTACACCTTC. Its protein product is CASSYGGTYGYTF.

The rearrangement joins TRBV20-1 to TRBJ2-1; tentatively, D is TRBD1 (6 bases). This CDR3 comprises 16 residues. The V gene lost 0 bases and the J gene lost 2 bases, with 14 bases spanning the gap. Germline V gene data show CDR1 as DFQATT and CDR2 as SNEGSKA (reference sequence). The CDR3 here is CSAREPGVFAYNEQFF. Written as DNA, the CDR3 is TGCAGTGCTAGAGAACCAGGGGTTTTTGCCTACAATGAGCAGTTCTTC.

V is TRBV5-1 and J is TRBJ2-7, with TRBD1 matching over 8 bases. CDR3 length: 15 amino acids. V dropped 2 bases and J dropped 5; count of bases not matched to a gene: 9. Germline values: CDR1 SGHRS, CDR2 YFSETQ. CDR3 sequence (DNA): TGCGCCAGCAGCTTCGGACAGGGAGTACGAGACGAGCAGTACTTC. It specifies CASSFGQGVRDEQYF.

A remark on this clonotype: Possible read error: a much larger clone is one base away. This rearrangement joins TRBV9 to TRBJ1-3; D is perhaps TRBD1 (5 bases). The CDR3 runs to 16 residues. Germline lookup yields CDR1 SGDLS and CDR2 YYNGEE. As DNA, the CDR3 is TGTGCCAGCAGCGTAGATGTCGGGGGTACTGGAAACACCATATCTTTT. It encodes CASSVDVGGTGNTISF.

This clonotype was seen many times. The rearrangement joins TRBV7-9 to TRBJ2-1; D possibly matches TRBD1 or TRBD2 (6 bases each). Trimming shortened V by 6 bases and J by 4 bases, and 19 bases separated the two germline ends. The CDR3 has 16 amino acids. CDR1 and CDR2 (germline): SEHNR, FQNEAQ (reference sequence). For the CDR3, the DNA is TGTGCCAGCAGTGACAACAGGGCTGGAGGGTACAATGAGCAGTTCTTC. It specifies CASSDNRAGGYNEQFF.

This clonotype was seen only a few times. This sequence joins TRBV6-5 and TRBJ2-3; possible D gene TRBD2, 6 bases. The CDR3 covers 15 residues. Germline V gene sequence: CDR1 MNHEY, CDR2 SVGAGI. V was shortened by 2 bases and J by 1 base, with 10 bases between the two germline ends. The CDR3 nucleotides are TGTGCCAGCAGTTACGGAGGCGGGGGCACAGATACGCAGTATTTT. Amino acid sequence: CASSYGGGGTDTQYF.

This clonotype has a count of ten or more. This chain links TRBV28 with TRBJ2-7; the match to TRBD1 covers 8 bases. The CDR3 has 15 amino acids. In germline, CDR1 is MDHEN, CDR2 SYDVKM. Losses at the gene ends were 6 bases for V and 6 bases for J; bases not matched to a gene: 13. As DNA, the CDR3 is TGTGCCAGCAGCCCGACCAGACAGGGGTGGACCGAGCAGTACTTC. It specifies CASSPTRQGWTEQYF.